The sequence of this T cell receptor (beta chain) was determined in a study of shared clonotypes between healthy human individuals. This CDR3 contains 15 residues. CDR1 and CDR2 from the germline V gene are SGHDN and FVKESK. V lost 2 bases to trimming and J lost 8 bases, with 17 bases between them. Overall study findings and caveats: Generally, naive subsets came out with larger estimated richness than memory subsets.

Comments on this clone: Its target is unknown.

Original handling: Without quality scores, immunoSEQ junctional reads could not be filtered like full-length reads. Some clones are missing from TCRdb's copy, which holds only in-frame ones; the method was immunoSEQ multiplex PCR. D and trimming come from the DNA, and the V and J calls and clone size come from that table. The sample lists about 2,500,000 clones; 90% to 95% were seen once. The receptor was isolated from a man aged 18-30 years in good health. The gene calls are TRBV14 and TRBJ2-3, with a tentative D call TRBD1 (6 bases). The source material was naive CD4+ T cells sorted from blood. Subset indicated: CD45RA+ positively selected. The CDR3 DNA is TGTGCCAGCAGCCAACAAGAGGCAGGGGCCGCTACGCAGTATTTT. Encoded protein: CASSQQEAGAATQYF.